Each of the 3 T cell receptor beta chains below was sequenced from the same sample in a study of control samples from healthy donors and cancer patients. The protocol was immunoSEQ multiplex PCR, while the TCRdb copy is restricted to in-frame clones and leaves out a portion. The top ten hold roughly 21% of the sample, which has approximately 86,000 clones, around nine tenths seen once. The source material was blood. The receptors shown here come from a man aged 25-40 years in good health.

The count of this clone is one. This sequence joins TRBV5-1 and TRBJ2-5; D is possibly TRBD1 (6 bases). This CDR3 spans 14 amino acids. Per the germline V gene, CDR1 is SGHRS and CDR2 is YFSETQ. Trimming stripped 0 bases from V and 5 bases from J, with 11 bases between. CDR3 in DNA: TGCGCCAGCAGCTTGGGGCAGGGGAAGGAGACCCAGTACTTC. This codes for CASSLGQGKETQYF.

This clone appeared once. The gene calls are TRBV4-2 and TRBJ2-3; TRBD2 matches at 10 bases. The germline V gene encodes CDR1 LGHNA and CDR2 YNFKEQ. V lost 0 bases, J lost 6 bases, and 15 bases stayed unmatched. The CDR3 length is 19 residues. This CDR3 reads CASSQDPLAGDLLADTQYF. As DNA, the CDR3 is TGTGCCAGCAGCCAAGATCCCCTAGCGGGGGACCTACTAGCTGATACGCAGTATTTT.

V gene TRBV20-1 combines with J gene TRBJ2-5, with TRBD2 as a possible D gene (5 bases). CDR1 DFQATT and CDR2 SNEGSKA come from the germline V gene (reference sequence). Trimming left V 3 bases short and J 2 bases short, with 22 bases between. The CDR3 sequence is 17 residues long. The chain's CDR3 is CSASLRRVSKPQETQYF. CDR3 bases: TGCAGTGCTAGTTTGCGGCGGGTATCGAAGCCTCAAGAGACCCAGTACTTC.